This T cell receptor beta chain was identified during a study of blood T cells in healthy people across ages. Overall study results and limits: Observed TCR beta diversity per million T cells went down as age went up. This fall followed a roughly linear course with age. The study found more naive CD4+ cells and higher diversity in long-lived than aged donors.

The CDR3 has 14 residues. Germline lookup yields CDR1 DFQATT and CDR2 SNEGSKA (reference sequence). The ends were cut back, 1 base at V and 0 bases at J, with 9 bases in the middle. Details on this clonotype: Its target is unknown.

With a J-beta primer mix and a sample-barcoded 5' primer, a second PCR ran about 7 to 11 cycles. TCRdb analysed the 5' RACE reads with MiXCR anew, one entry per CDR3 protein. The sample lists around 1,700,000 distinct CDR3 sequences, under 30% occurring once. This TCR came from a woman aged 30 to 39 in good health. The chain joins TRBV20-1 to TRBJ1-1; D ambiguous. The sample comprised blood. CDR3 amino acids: CSARAGNMNTEAFF. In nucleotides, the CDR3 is TGCAGTGCTAGAGCCGGGAACATGAACACTGAAGCTTTCTTT.